The next 24 T cell receptor beta chains were all read from a single sample in a study of T-cell memory formation after mild COVID-19. Using its own MiXCR run on the 5' RACE reads, TCRdb lists one record per CDR3 protein. The sample records 300,000 to 400,000 distinct CDR3 sequences, roughly 14% being singletons. The sequencing input was PBMCs or a T cell subset sorted from them (not recorded which). Receptors originate from a man aged 18 to 29 who had mild COVID-19 (a few samples of this study predate the infection). Cell type and time point are not known.

This clonotype was observed a few times. V and J are TRBV30 and TRBJ2-5; no reliable D call. V was pared by 3 bases and J by 2 bases, with 13 bases between. Germline V gives CDR1 GTSNPN, CDR2 SVGIG (reference sequence). The CDR3 length is 14 residues. The CDR3 DNA reads TGTGCCTGGAGCGGTCTTGAGCTTCAAGAGACCCAGTACTTC. Translating gives CAWSGLELQETQYF.

This clonotype was observed a few times. The chain employs TRBV27 and TRBJ2-7; tentative D call: TRBD1 (6 bases). The CDR3 consists of 14 residues. V was clipped by 2 bases and J by 7 bases, with 15 bases between them. The germline gives CDR1 MNHEY, CDR2 SMNVEV (reference sequence). The CDR3 DNA reads TGTGCCAGCAGTTTAGTCCGCCAGGGGTCGGAGCAGTACTTC. As protein: CASSLVRQGSEQYF.

The genes are TRBV12-5 and TRBJ1-1; D ambiguous. Deletions cut 5 bases from V and 4 bases from J, with 14 bases between. Looked up from germline, CDR1 is LGHNT and CDR2 is FRNRAP. CDR3 length: 14 residues. The DNA for the CDR3 is TGTGCTAGTGGTGTGGGTATTCTGGGCACTGAAGCTTTCTTT. Protein: CASGVGILGTEAFF.

CDR3 amino acids: CASSFWTGEVGSTQYF. CDR3 nucleotides: TGTGCCAGCAGCTTCTGGACAGGGGAGGTGGGAAGTACGCAGTATTTT. The chain carries TRBV7-9 and TRBJ2-3, with 9 bases matching TRBD1. The CDR3 has 16 amino acids. V shed 3 bases and J 8 bases; nucleotides not matched to a gene: 12. Germline lookup yields CDR1 SEHNR and CDR2 FQNEAQ (reference sequence).

Ten or more counts support this clonotype. CDR3 region: CASSNAGEKLFF. The CDR3 nucleotides read TGTGCCAGCAGTAATGCAGGGGAAAAACTGTTTTTT. This rearrangement joins TRBV9 to TRBJ1-4, with a weak D call TRBD1 (5 bases). This CDR3 has 12 residues. V was shortened by 5 bases and J by 8 bases, with 10 bases between the two germline ends. CDR1 and CDR2 (germline): SGDLS, YYNGEE. Using reference TRBV9 and TRBJ1-4 for the parts outside the CDR3, the full variable domain is DSGVTQTPKHLITATGQRVTLRCSPRSGDLSVYWYQQSLDQGLQFLIQYYNGEERAKGNILERFSAQQFPDLHSELNLSSLELGDSALYFCASSNAGEKLFFGSGTQLSVL.

V is TRBV9 and J is TRBJ1-3, with D hard to call. V lost 1 base, J lost 2 bases, and 10 bases lay in between. Per the germline V gene, CDR1 is SGDLS and CDR2 is YYNGEE. This CDR3 spans 15 amino acids. This chain's CDR3 is CASSVLTGAGNTIYF. DNA of the CDR3: TGTGCCAGCAGCGTACTTACGGGTGCTGGAAACACCATATATTTT.

This clonotype showed up just a few times. The chain is built from TRBV2 and TRBJ2-7; tentative D call: TRBD1 (6 bases). CDR1 SNHLY and CDR2 FYNNEI come from the germline V gene. The CDR3 contains 13 residues. Trimming shortened V by 8 bases and J by 2 bases, and 13 bases separated the two germline ends. CDR3 nucleotide sequence: TGTGCCAGCGGGGACACGCCAGCCTACGAGCAGTACTTC. Translation gives CASGDTPAYEQYF.

The chain links TRBV4-1 to TRBJ2-3; a possible D gene is TRBD2 (5 bases). This CDR3 region has 16 residues. The V end was cut by 2 bases, the J end by 5 bases, with 17 bases between. Germline V gene lookup returns CDR1 MGHRA and CDR2 YSYEKL. CDR3 sequence: CASSQRGTGGQDTQYF. The CDR3 bases are TGCGCCAGCAGCCAACGGGGTACCGGCGGCCAAGATACGCAGTATTTT.

This clonotype has only a few counts. The chain couples TRBV6-5 to TRBJ1-5, with TRBD1 matching over 7 bases. This CDR3 has 13 amino acids. J gave up 6 bases and V 10 bases, and 9 bases lay outside the gene matches. Per germline, CDR1 MNHEY and CDR2 SVGAGI. The CDR3: CATSDRDSQPQHF. CDR3 DNA: TGTGCCACCTCCGACAGGGACAGTCAGCCCCAGCATTTT.

The V call is TRBV9, the J call TRBJ2-6; D is uncertain. Germline CDR1 reads SGDLS; CDR2 reads YYNGEE. The CDR3 runs to 16 residues. The V end was cut by 4 bases, the J end by 5 bases, with 16 bases between. This CDR3 reads CASSPRLEAWANVLTF. DNA for the CDR3: TGTGCCAGCAGCCCTCGACTTGAAGCCTGGGCCAACGTCCTGACTTTC.

This clonotype has more than one count but fewer than ten. The chain is built from TRBV5-1 and TRBJ1-1, with D possibly matching TRBD1 (6 bases). The V gene lost 3 bases and the J gene lost 1 base, with 10 bases spanning the gap. Germline V lookup: CDR1 SGHRS, CDR2 YFSETQ. The CDR3 spans 14 residues. The CDR3 loop is CASSWGAENTEAFF. CDR3 in DNA: TGCGCCAGCAGCTGGGGGGCGGAGAACACTGAAGCTTTCTTT. Using reference TRBV5-1 and TRBJ1-1 for the parts outside the CDR3, the full variable domain is KAGVTQTPRYLIKTRGQQVTLSCSPISGHRSVSWYQQTPGQGLQFLFEYFSETQRNKGNFPGRFSGRQFSNSRSEMNVSTLELGDSALYLCASSWGAENTEAFFGQGTRLTVV.

This clonotype was seen repeatedly, ten times or more. The CDR3 nucleotides read TGTGCCAGCTCACACGGCGGGAACAGGGATCAGCCCCAGCATTTT. Residues: CASSHGGNRDQPQHF. The V gene is TRBV18, the J gene TRBJ1-5; possibly TRBD1 for D (6 bases). Germline CDR1 reads KGHSH; CDR2 reads LQKENI. The CDR3 consists of 15 residues. Trimming took 4 bases from V and 5 from J, leaving 15 bases between them.

This clonotype was seen ten or more times. CDR3 DNA: TGTGCCAGCAGCTTACGCGGGTTCGGGGAGACCCAGTACTTC. This encodes CASSLRGFGETQYF. The chain couples TRBV7-8 to TRBJ2-5; maybe TRBD2 (5 bases). V dropped 2 bases and J dropped 5 bases, with 12 bases sitting between them. Per germline, CDR1 SGHVS and CDR2 FQNEAQ. This CDR3 spans 14 amino acids.

This rearrangement joins TRBV6-5 to TRBJ2-3, with 9 positions matching TRBD2. The V gene end was trimmed by 2 bases and the J gene end by 4 bases; junction bases not matched to a gene: 7. CDR1 is MNHEY and CDR2 is SVGAGI in the germline V gene. This CDR3 has 16 residues. In DNA, the CDR3 is TGTGCCAGCAGTTACGGGGGCGGGGGGGCCGCAGATACGCAGTATTTT. Protein: CASSYGGGGAADTQYF.

CDR3 protein: CASSVQGGPANEKLFF. CDR3 coding DNA: TGTGCCAGTAGTGTCCAGGGGGGACCGGCTAATGAAAAACTGTTTTTT. V is TRBV19 and J is TRBJ1-4, with 7 positions matching TRBD1. V gave up 5 bases and J gave up 3 bases; unmatched junction bases: 9. The CDR3 runs 16 residues. CDR1 LNHDA and CDR2 SQIVND come from the germline V gene (reference sequence).

The chain is built from TRBV4-1 and TRBJ1-1, with TRBD1 as a possible D gene (6 bases). CDR3 length: 19 residues. The germline V gene encodes CDR1 MGHRA and CDR2 YSYEKL. Trimming removed 1 base at V and 1 base at J, with 22 bases between. The CDR3 sequence is CASSQVNRAQGMGNTEAFF. The CDR3 DNA follows: TGCGCCAGCAGCCAAGTAAATCGAGCGCAGGGGATGGGGAACACTGAAGCTTTCTTT.

This clonotype was seen a handful of times. The chain carries TRBV9 and TRBJ2-1, with D perhaps matching TRBD2 (7 bases). Deletions cut 3 bases from V and 4 bases from J, with 11 bases between. Germline V gene data show CDR1 as SGDLS and CDR2 as YYNGEE. CDR3 length: 14 amino acids. CDR3 sequence: CASSEGGSYNEQFF. In DNA form, the CDR3 reads TGTGCCAGCAGCGAGGGGGGGTCTTACAATGAGCAGTTCTTC.

In this sample, this clonotype turned up a few times. The chain has TRBV4-1 and TRBJ1-1; D is unclear. CDR1 and CDR2 from the germline V gene are MGHRA and YSYEKL. This CDR3 comprises 14 residues. Trimming stripped 1 base from V and 5 bases from J, with 11 bases between. The CDR3: CASSQAPLGTEAFF. DNA for the CDR3: TGCGCCAGCAGCCAAGCGCCCCTCGGGACTGAAGCTTTCTTT.

This clonotype was found a few times. The chain recombines TRBV19 with TRBJ1-1; no clear D gene. The CDR3 spans 14 residues. Germline V gene lookup returns CDR1 LNHDA and CDR2 SQIVND (reference sequence). V lost 6 bases to trimming and J lost 3 bases, with 14 bases between them. The DNA of the CDR3 is TGTGCCAGTAGATCGCGGGCCCGGGACACTGAAGCTTTCTTT. Amino acid sequence: CASRSRARDTEAFF.

This clonotype appeared a few times. The rearrangement uses TRBV19 and TRBJ2-5, with D possibly being TRBD1 (5 bases). This CDR3 region has 15 residues. Germline CDR1 LNHDA, CDR2 SQIVND (reference sequence). Trimming took off 2 bases at V and 1 base at J, with 11 bases between the two ends. The CDR3 nucleotides are TGTGCCAGTAGTATAAGGCAGGGATTCCAAGAGACCCAGTACTTC. Translation: CASSIRQGFQETQYF.

This clonotype was counted only a few times. The rearrangement joins TRBV28 to TRBJ1-6, with a tentative D call TRBD1 (5 bases). The CDR3 totals 16 residues. The ends were cut back, 3 bases at V and 0 bases at J, with 9 bases in the middle. The germline gives CDR1 MDHEN, CDR2 SYDVKM. The CDR3 DNA is TGTGCCAGCAGTTTTTGGGGGAGCTCCTATAATTCACCCCTCCACTTT. Protein product: CASSFWGSSYNSPLHF.

The gene calls are TRBV20-1 and TRBJ2-1; D perhaps matches TRBD2 (7 bases). Trimming pared 7 bases from V and 5 bases from J, leaving 15 bases between. Germline V gene sequence: CDR1 DFQATT, CDR2 SNEGSKA (reference sequence). CDR3 length equals 13 residues. The chain's CDR3 is CSVGGGGHNEQFF. The CDR3 nucleotides are TGCAGTGTCGGAGGGGGGGGGCACAATGAGCAGTTCTTC.

This clonotype was detected ten times or more. The rearrangement joins TRBV7-6 to TRBJ2-1, with TRBD1 identical over 7 bases. This CDR3 contains 12 residues. V lost 4 bases and J lost 9; bases outside the gene matches: 3. The germline V gene encodes CDR1 SGHVS and CDR2 FNYEAQ. The CDR3 is CASSSGQVEQFF. In DNA form, the CDR3 reads TGTGCCAGCAGCTCTGGACAGGTTGAGCAGTTCTTC.

Only a few counts were recorded for this clonotype. The chain couples TRBV27 to TRBJ2-7, with 8 positions matching TRBD1. Germline V gene data show CDR1 as MNHEY and CDR2 as SMNVEV (reference sequence). V was pared by 6 bases and J by 5 bases, with 6 bases of the junction left unmatched. This CDR3 has 13 residues. The CDR3 nucleotides read TGTGCCAGCAGCGGTGGGACAGGCAACGAGCAGTACTTC. Protein product: CASSGGTGNEQYF.